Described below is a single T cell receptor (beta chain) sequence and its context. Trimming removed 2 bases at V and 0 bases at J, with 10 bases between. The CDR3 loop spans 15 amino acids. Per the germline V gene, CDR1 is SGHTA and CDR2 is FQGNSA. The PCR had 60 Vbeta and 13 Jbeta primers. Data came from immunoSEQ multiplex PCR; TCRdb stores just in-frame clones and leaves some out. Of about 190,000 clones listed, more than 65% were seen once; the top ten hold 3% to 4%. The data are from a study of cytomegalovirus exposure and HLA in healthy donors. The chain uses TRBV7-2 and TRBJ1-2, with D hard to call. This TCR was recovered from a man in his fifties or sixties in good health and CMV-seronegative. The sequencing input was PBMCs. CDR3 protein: CASSLTPAANYGYTF. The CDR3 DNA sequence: TGTGCCAGCAGCTTAACCCCGGCGGCTAACTATGGCTACACCTTC.